The 10 T cell receptor beta chains below all came from one sample that was sequenced in a study of blood T cell repertoires in COVID-19. Method: immunoSEQ multiplex PCR; TCRdb's copy keeps in-frame clones and lacks some. The data contain around 140,000 clones, about 80% of them singletons. Sequencing was carried out using peripheral blood. The receptors here all came from a human donor in a cohort sampled during active COVID-19.

The rearrangement links TRBV18 to TRBJ2-7, with 10 bases aligning to TRBD1. Losses at the gene ends were 6 bases for V and 5 bases for J; bases not matched to a gene: 10. Germline lookup yields CDR1 KGHSH and CDR2 LQKENI. This CDR3 contains 15 residues. DNA for the CDR3: TGTGCCAGCTCCCCAGCGGGACAGGGGTTACACGAGCAGTACTTC. It is translated as CASSPAGQGLHEQYF.

In its sample, this clone was seen a few times. The chain recombines TRBV4-1 with TRBJ1-4; 8 bases fit TRBD1. Germline values: CDR1 MGHRA, CDR2 YSYEKL. V lost 5 bases and J lost 7; bases outside the gene matches: 6. The CDR3 runs 14 residues. CDR3 sequence reads: CASSDTGGFEKLFF. DNA for the CDR3: TGCGCCAGCAGCGACACAGGGGGGTTTGAAAAACTGTTTTTT.

The rearrangement uses TRBV6-2 or TRBV6-3 and TRBJ1-1; D possibly corresponds to TRBD1 (5 bases). The V end was cut by 6 bases, the J end by 4 bases, with 18 bases between. The CDR3 is made up of 15 amino acids. Germline-derived CDR1 and CDR2 are MNHEY and SVGEGT. The CDR3 DNA follows: TGTGCCAGCAGCCAGCTAGGAGGGGAGCTCACTGAAGCTTTCTTT. It translates to CASSQLGGELTEAFF.

As DNA, the CDR3 is TGCGCCAGCAGCCAAGATGGGGCCACCCCCCAGCATTTT. Protein product: CASSQDGATPQHF. The chain uses TRBV4-3 and TRBJ1-5; the D gene is possibly TRBD1 (5 bases). The germline V gene has CDR1 LGHNA and CDR2 YSLEER. The length of the CDR3 is 13 residues. With 0 bases removed from V and 10 bases from J, the gap between germline ends came to 10 bases.

The chain is built from TRBV11-2 and TRBJ2-5; TRBD1 aligns across 8 bases. CDR3 size: 15 residues. The germline gives CDR1 SGHAT, CDR2 FQNNGV. J was trimmed by 0 bases and V by 5 bases; bases with no gene match: 5. The CDR3 DNA reads as TGTGCCAGCAGCGTCGACAGGGGAGACCAAGAGACCCAGTACTTC. Its protein product is CASSVDRGDQETQYF. Looking up the rest from reference TRBV11-2 and TRBJ2-5 gives the full variable domain: EAGVAQSPRYKIIEKRQSVAFWCNPISGHATLYWYQQILGQGPKLLIQFQNNGVVDDSQLPKDRFSAERLKGVDSTLKIQPAKLEDSAVYLCASSVDRGDQETQYFGPGTRLLVL.

The chain employs TRBV5-1 and TRBJ2-3; the D gene is possibly TRBD1 (6 bases). This CDR3 has 13 amino acids. The germline V and J ends were trimmed by 3 bases and 1 base, with 6 bases remaining between them. CDR1 is SGHRS, CDR2 YFSETQ, per germline. The CDR3 here is CASSSGGTDTQYF. CDR3 in DNA: TGCGCCAGCAGCTCAGGGGGCACAGATACGCAGTATTTT.

The chain has TRBV4-1 and TRBJ1-6; D possibly corresponds to TRBD1 (6 bases). Looked up from germline, CDR1 is MGHRA and CDR2 is YSYEKL. V lost 5 bases, J lost 14 bases, and 10 bases lay in between. The length of the CDR3 is 11 residues. Written as DNA, the CDR3 is TGCGCCAGCAGCAAGGGGGTTTCCCTCCACTTT. This sequence encodes CASSKGVSLHF.

V usage is TRBV5-1 and J usage is TRBJ2-1, with 7 positions matching TRBD2. The CDR3 has 16 amino acids. V lost 0 bases and J lost 2; bases outside the gene matches: 5. The germline V gene has CDR1 SGHRS and CDR2 YFSETQ. The CDR3 coding sequence is TGCGCCAGCAGCTTGGTTGCTAGCGGCGCCTACAATGAGCAGTTCTTC. It encodes CASSLVASGAYNEQFF. Full variable domain (remainder filled in from reference TRBV5-1 and TRBJ2-1): KAGVTQTPRYLIKTRGQQVTLSCSPISGHRSVSWYQQTPGQGLQFLFEYFSETQRNKGNFPGRFSGRQFSNSRSEMNVSTLELGDSALYLCASSLVASGAYNEQFFGPGTRLTVL.

This clone showed up just a few times. The chain combines TRBV5-1 with TRBJ1-3; 8 bases map to TRBD1. The J segment lost 4 bases and the V segment lost 4 bases, leaving 7 bases of the junction unmatched. Germline lookup yields CDR1 SGHRS and CDR2 YFSETQ. The CDR3 has 15 residues. CDR3 DNA sequence: TGCGCCAGCAGCGCCCAGGGGGCATCCGGAAACACCATATATTTT. Translating it yields CASSAQGASGNTIYF.

Note on this clone: One end of the junction varies from germline; a read error may be responsible. This chain joins TRBV6-2 or TRBV6-3 and TRBJ1-1; D remains ambiguous. The CDR3 covers 14 residues. Germline V CDR1 and CDR2: MNHEY, SVGEGT. The CDR3 nucleotides read TGTGCCAGCAGTGATCGAAGAGGGAACCCTGAAGCTTTCTTT. This sequence encodes CASSDRRGNPEAFF.